One sample yielded the 27 T cell receptor beta chains listed below, sequenced in a study of cytomegalovirus exposure and HLA in healthy donors. It was with 60 Vbeta and 13 Jbeta primers that the PCR ran. Profiled with immunoSEQ multiplex PCR; TCRdb holds only in-frame clones, not every one. The sample yields approximately 110,000 clones, over 75% seen once. Sequenced input: PBMCs. These receptors were collected from a human donor in good health.

This chain joins TRBV7-8 and TRBJ2-3; the match to TRBD2 covers 9 bases. The CDR3 length is 17 residues. V shed 5 bases and J 3 bases; nucleotides not matched to a gene: 12. The germline V gene encodes CDR1 SGHVS and CDR2 FQNEAQ. As DNA, the CDR3 is TGTGCCAGCAGCCCCACGGTGGCGGGGGGGATAACAGATACGCAGTATTTT. Its protein is CASSPTVAGGITDTQYF.

This chain links TRBV28 with TRBJ1-2, with 9 bases aligning to TRBD1. CDR3 size: 14 residues. CDR1 and CDR2 from the germline V gene are MDHEN and SYDVKM. V lost 3 bases and J lost 8; bases outside the gene matches: 7. CDR3 loop: CASSFDRGTYGYTF. The CDR3 DNA is TGTGCCAGCAGTTTCGACAGGGGGACTTACGGCTACACCTTC.

This clone was seen only a few times. The chain links TRBV4-1 to TRBJ2-7; 8 bases line up with TRBD1. CDR1 MGHRA and CDR2 YSYEKL come from the germline V gene. This CDR3 comprises 15 residues. The V and J ends lost 5 bases and 2 bases, in that order; junction bases with no gene match: 8. In DNA, the CDR3 is TGCGCCAGCAGCGCCAGGACAGGGTTTGCCTACGAGCAGTACTTC. Encoded protein: CASSARTGFAYEQYF.

The rearrangement links TRBV9 to TRBJ2-6; the D gene is possibly TRBD2 (6 bases). This CDR3 contains 17 residues. V was trimmed by 0 bases and J by 0 bases, leaving 10 bases between them. Germline V gives CDR1 SGDLS, CDR2 YYNGEE. The CDR3 sequence: CASSVEGLSSGANVLTF. For the CDR3, the DNA is TGTGCCAGCAGCGTAGAGGGACTGAGCTCTGGGGCCAACGTCCTGACTTTC.

The rearrangement joins TRBV27 to TRBJ2-7; 7 bases are a match to TRBD2. Trimming took 3 bases from V and 1 from J; bases not matched to a gene: 3. The CDR3 covers 14 residues. Germline CDR1 reads MNHEY; CDR2 reads SMNVEV (reference sequence). The CDR3 reads CASSFGGSSYEQYF. The CDR3 DNA is TGTGCCAGCAGTTTTGGCGGGAGTTCCTACGAGCAGTACTTC.

The chain combines TRBV9 with TRBJ2-1; TRBD2 is a possible D gene (5 bases). Looked up from germline, CDR1 is SGDLS and CDR2 is YYNGEE. CDR3 length equals 15 residues. V was cut by 4 bases and J by 4 bases, with 15 bases left in between. The DNA of the CDR3 is TGTGCCAGCAGCCCTCCTAGCAGCAGATACAATGAGCAGTTCTTC. Protein: CASSPPSSRYNEQFF.

The CDR3: CASSREGEGAFEAFF. The CDR3, as DNA: TGCGCCAGCAGCAGGGAGGGGGAAGGGGCCTTTGAAGCTTTCTTT. The chain has TRBV5-1 and TRBJ1-1; D is possibly TRBD1 (6 bases). From germline, CDR1 is SGHRS and CDR2 YFSETQ. V was clipped by 4 bases and J by 7 bases, with 20 bases between them. The CDR3 totals 15 residues.

In this sample, this clone turned up a few times. The J gene is TRBJ1-2, the V gene TRBV6-1, with TRBD1 matching 7 bases. Trimming at V came to 6 bases and at J to 7 bases, leaving 8 bases not matched to a gene. Germline V gene lookup returns CDR1 MNHNS and CDR2 SASEGT. This CDR3 region has 13 residues. CDR3 sequence reads: CASRNAGQLGYTF. As DNA, the CDR3 is TGTGCCAGCAGGAACGCGGGACAGCTTGGCTACACCTTC.

The rearrangement joins TRBV6-6 to TRBJ1-1, with D hard to call. Trimming pared 8 bases from V and 5 bases from J, leaving 18 bases between. Germline lookup yields CDR1 MNHNY and CDR2 SVGAGI (reference sequence). CDR3 size: 14 residues. CDR3 loop: CASFDLTERTEAFF. The CDR3, as DNA: TGTGCCAGCTTCGACCTCACGGAGAGGACTGAAGCTTTCTTT.

This clone showed up just once. V is TRBV18 and J is TRBJ1-2, with D tentatively TRBD1 (5 bases). The CDR3 spans 15 residues. Germline V gene sequence: CDR1 KGHSH, CDR2 LQKENI. The ends were cut back, 1 base at V and 4 bases at J, with 13 bases in the middle. CDR3 sequence: CASSPLPGVTYGYTF. The CDR3 DNA reads as TGTGCCAGCTCACCACTTCCGGGGGTTACCTATGGCTACACCTTC.

This chain links TRBV19 with TRBJ1-1; weak D call: TRBD1 (5 bases). The CDR3 is made up of 14 amino acids. In germline, CDR1 is LNHDA, CDR2 SQIVND (reference sequence). Trimming cost V 6 bases and J 5 bases, with 16 bases left between them. The CDR3 is CASREQDPGTEAFF. The CDR3 DNA reads as TGTGCCAGTAGAGAACAGGACCCCGGGACTGAAGCTTTCTTT.

This clone has a handful of counts. The rearrangement uses TRBV5-1 and TRBJ2-1, with 14 bases identical to TRBD2. Per the germline V gene, CDR1 is SGHRS and CDR2 is YFSETQ. This CDR3 is 15 amino acids long. V was pared by 4 bases and J by 9 bases, with 6 bases of the junction left unmatched. The CDR3 nucleotides are TGCGCCAGCAGCACGGGGACTAGCGGGGGCGGTGAGCAGTTCTTC. This gives the protein CASSTGTSGGGEQFF.

This clone occurred a few times. The CDR3 region has the DNA TGTGCCAGCAGAGGTACGGGGAGTAACTATGGCTACACCTTC. Amino acids: CASRGTGSNYGYTF. The chain uses TRBV6-1 and TRBJ1-2; D unresolved. The V and J ends lost 6 bases and 1 base respectively, with 12 bases between them. The length of the CDR3 is 14 residues. Per germline, CDR1 MNHNS and CDR2 SASEGT.

A few counts support this clone. J is TRBJ1-5 and V is TRBV19; maybe TRBD1 (5 bases). Germline CDR1 reads LNHDA; CDR2 reads SQIVND (reference sequence). With 6 bases removed from V and 2 bases from J, the gap between germline ends came to 8 bases. The length of the CDR3 is 13 residues. In DNA form, the CDR3 reads TGTGCCAGTAGATGGGGGGGCAATCAGCCCCAGCATTTT. It codes for CASRWGGNQPQHF.

V is TRBV19 and J is TRBJ1-5; D is unclear. The germline V and J ends were trimmed by 3 bases and 5 bases, with 8 bases remaining between them. CDR1 is LNHDA and CDR2 is SQIVND in the germline V gene (reference sequence). The CDR3 covers 13 residues. The CDR3 nucleotides are TGTGCCAGTAGTATCTCGCCAGATCAGCCCCAGCATTTT. Protein product: CASSISPDQPQHF. Looking up the rest from reference TRBV19 and TRBJ1-5 gives the full variable domain: DGGITQSPKYLFRKEGQNVTLSCEQNLNHDAMYWYRQDPGQGLRLIYYSQIVNDFQKGDIAEGYSVSREKKESFPLTVTSAQKNPTAFYLCASSISPDQPQHFGDGTRLSIL.

The chain has TRBV4-1 and TRBJ1-3; D is undetermined. The germline gives CDR1 MGHRA, CDR2 YSYEKL. This CDR3 spans 16 amino acids. Trimming left V 0 bases short and J 2 bases short, with 11 bases between. CDR3 protein: CASSQDETGPGNTIYF. DNA for the CDR3: TGCGCCAGCAGCCAAGATGAGACGGGTCCTGGAAACACCATATATTTT.

In its sample, this clone was seen a few times. The chain links TRBV2 to TRBJ1-3; TRBD1 might be the D (5 bases). Germline V gene data show CDR1 as SNHLY and CDR2 as FYNNEI. The CDR3 loop spans 16 amino acids. V dropped 3 bases and J dropped 0 bases, with 12 bases sitting between them. CDR3 amino acids: CASSEGGPASGNTIYF. CDR3 nucleotide sequence: TGTGCCAGCAGTGAGGGGGGACCAGCCTCTGGAAACACCATATATTTT.

This chain links TRBV25-1 with TRBJ2-5; 8 positions agree with TRBD1. The CDR3 extends over 15 amino acids. The germline gives CDR1 MGHDK, CDR2 SYGVNS. Unmatched junction bases numbered 7, after V lost 6 bases and J lost 1 base. The CDR3 coding sequence is TGTGCCAGCAGAGCGCAGACAGGGGTCCAAGAGACCCAGTACTTC. Encoded protein: CASRAQTGVQETQYF.

V gene TRBV9 combines with J gene TRBJ1-5; TRBD1 matches at 9 bases. CDR3 length: 16 amino acids. Per the germline V gene, CDR1 is SGDLS and CDR2 is YYNGEE. The J segment lost 7 bases and the V segment lost 2 bases, leaving 10 bases of the junction unmatched. CDR3 residues: CASSVGGLDRGQPQHF. Here the CDR3 DNA reads TGTGCCAGCAGCGTGGGGGGCCTCGACAGGGGGCAGCCCCAGCATTTT.

V is TRBV5-1 and J is TRBJ1-1; TRBD1 agrees at 8 bases. The CDR3 length is 12 residues. Germline V CDR1 and CDR2: SGHRS, YFSETQ. V trimming: 3 bases; J trimming: 10 bases; junction bases outside the gene matches: 5. The CDR3 DNA follows: TGCGCCAGCAGCTCAGAACAGGGGGGAGCTTTCTTT. Its translation: CASSSEQGGAFF.

The table lists this clone with a count of one. V and J are TRBV5-1 and TRBJ2-3; no firm D call. CDR1 SGHRS and CDR2 YFSETQ come from the germline V gene. The length of the CDR3 is 16 residues. Trimming removed 4 bases at V and 3 bases at J, with 18 bases between. The CDR3, as DNA: TGCGCCAGCAGCCCTGGAGAGCTGGGTGTGACAGATACGCAGTATTTT. Translated: CASSPGELGVTDTQYF.

The chain recombines TRBV5-4 with TRBJ2-7; TRBD2 is a possible D gene (6 bases). CDR1 SGHNT and CDR2 YYREEE come from the germline V gene (reference sequence). CDR3 length: 15 amino acids. The V gene lost 3 bases and the J gene lost 0 bases, with 13 bases spanning the gap. The CDR3 loop is CASSSGTASSYEQYF. The CDR3 DNA sequence: TGTGCCAGCAGCTCCGGGACTGCTAGCTCCTACGAGCAGTACTTC.

V usage is TRBV28 and J usage is TRBJ2-1; D is possibly TRBD2 (6 bases). The germline gives CDR1 MDHEN, CDR2 SYDVKM. Deletions cut 6 bases from V and 14 bases from J, with 14 bases between. This CDR3 region has 11 residues. DNA for the CDR3: TGTGCCAGCAGGGGACCTCAGCGGGAGTTCTTC. Protein product: CASRGPQREFF.

The chain couples TRBV28 to TRBJ2-7, with unresolved D. Germline loops: CDR1 MDHEN, CDR2 SYDVKM. This CDR3 has 12 amino acids. V lost 5 bases to trimming and J lost 4 bases, with 9 bases between them. The CDR3 sequence: CASSPTLYEQYF. The CDR3 DNA is TGTGCCAGCAGTCCGACTCTATACGAGCAGTACTTC.

The genes are TRBV5-1 and TRBJ2-1; 14 positions match TRBD2. The CDR3 length is 18 residues. The junction had 5 bases not matched to a gene; V was cut back by 3 bases and J by 0 bases. The germline CDR1 and CDR2 sequences are SGHRS and YFSETQ. The CDR3 reads CASSSTGTSGSSYNEQFF. Written as DNA, the CDR3 is TGCGCCAGCAGCTCGACCGGGACTAGCGGGAGCTCCTACAATGAGCAGTTCTTC.

This sequence joins TRBV10-3 and TRBJ1-6; TRBD1 might be the D (5 bases). The ends were cut back, 0 bases at V and 5 bases at J, with 11 bases in the middle. The CDR3 has 16 residues. CDR1 is ENHRY and CDR2 is SYGVKD in the germline V gene. The CDR3 region is CAISESSSGNNSPLHF. In nucleotides, the CDR3 is TGTGCCATCAGTGAGTCTTCCTCAGGGAATAATTCACCCCTCCACTTT.

This clone was picked up one time. This chain uses TRBV9 with TRBJ2-6; 7 positions match TRBD1. V was clipped by 3 bases and J by 2 bases; unmatched bases: 11. This CDR3 comprises 18 residues. The germline V gene has CDR1 SGDLS and CDR2 YYNGEE. CDR3 sequence: CASSARDRVEAGANVLTF. CDR3 coding DNA: TGTGCCAGCAGCGCCCGAGACAGGGTGGAAGCTGGGGCCAACGTCCTGACTTTC.